This TCR beta chain was recovered during a study of cytotoxic CD8 clonotypes in ibrutinib-treated CLL (dated by TCRdb to about 2021). Context from the whole study: The cohort had 11 relapsed/refractory and roughly 14 treatment-naive patients; around 17 were IGHV unmutated. The response samples were drawn at a median of 12 months into treatment, with a range of about 6 to 40 months. Samples averaged approximately 250,000 productive templates and just under 95,000 productive rearrangements. Responses were partial in around 24 patients and complete in 2; after median about 68 months follow-up, some 15 stayed in remission and around 12 progressed. Longitudinal samples were available for about 30% of the roughly 86 trial participants. Cryopreserved peripheral blood mononuclear cells were collected at three points: before therapy, at response, and at either sustained remission or disease progression.

Approximately 2 micrograms of genomic DNA were extracted from cryopreserved PBMCs for TCR beta library preparation. High-throughput TCR beta sequencing was performed on longitudinal blood samples from CLL patients receiving ibrutinib monotherapy. The patients took part in an open-label, single-center phase 2 trial of ibrutinib monotherapy. At the junction V is shortened by 0 bases and J by 0 bases, with 9 bases in between. The CDR3 numbers 15 residues from cysteine through phenylalanine. The retained sequence is limited to the CDR3, 45 bases, with the frame set at the first base. The germline V gene provides CDR1 MNHEY and CDR2 SVGAGI. Broad study findings and their caveats: Public clonotypes were found to be uncommon and were observed to contract or remain stable during treatment; the increase in clonality was shown to reflect expansion of private clonotypes at ibrutinib response. Baseline clonality exceeded that of age-matched healthy donors and correlated strongly with circulating CD8+ T-cell counts. Sustained-remission and progressing patients did not have matched sampling times, and lymph node repertoires were not examined. Clonality increased at ibrutinib response, stayed stable in sustained remission, and fell back toward baseline at progression.

A MiSeq instrument was used for deep resolution sequencing, which targeted depths ranging from 1 in 1 million up to 1 in 200,000 T cells, with coverage averaging 10x for each clonotype. The immunoSEQ hsTCRB Kit was used to generate TCR beta libraries. As for the original processing: Data were analyzed with ImmunoSEQ Data Assistant and ImmunoSEQ Analyzer, with V, D and J genes assigned per IMGT definitions. Clonality, with values ranging from 0 to 1, was calculated as one minus the normalized Shannon entropy of productive rearrangement frequencies. Public clonotype analysis was restricted to overrepresented clonotypes comprising at least 0.05% of each patient's repertoire. Thirteen age-matched healthy donor repertoires from immuneACCESS were used as controls for clonality. TCRdb's version of the immuneACCESS table is confined to in-frame rearrangements and falls short of the full clone set. An unresolved V gene accounts for under half of the shortfall where checked; the remainder is of unknown origin. V and J calls and clone size are those listed in that table; D and trimming were worked out from the DNA. The sample records about 6,700 clones, more than 70% of which are singletons. More than 25% of the sample lies in the top ten.

A note on this clone: Which antigen it targets is not known. Within one base of it there is no much larger clone, and no base qualities were kept.

The TCR sequence derives from a human donor with chronic lymphocytic leukemia. The chain uses TRBV6-5 and TRBJ2-7; no D gene is confidently identified. The sample here was PBMCs, taken before ibrutinib treatment. The sequence in DNA is TGTGCCAGCAGTTACTCGGCCCAAGGCTCCTACGAGCAGTACTTC. This encodes CASSYSAQGSYEQYF.